The rows below give T cell receptor beta chains drawn from one sample of a study of beta chain features in type 1 diabetes. TCRdb's table, derived via immunoSEQ multiplex PCR, lists solely in-frame clones and lacks some. Of around 500,000 clones in the sample, 30% were seen once. Material for sequencing was naive CD4+ T cells from blood. These receptors all come from a man aged 18 to 35 in good health. Each CDR3 is given with its conserved first and last residue. Each record gives: J gene, clone size, D gene, V gene, CDR3 protein, CDR3 DNA. D genes are given only for firm matches. Some rows mark clone size as missing; the rest say once, few, many or name a class of expanded clone.

j_gene: TRBJ2-2
abundance: .
d_gene: .
v_gene: TRBV6-5
CDR3aa: CASSSTLSRTGELFF
CDR3nt: TGTGCCAGCAGTTCCACGCTGTCGAGGACCGGGGAGCTGTTTTTT

j_gene: TRBJ2-1
abundance: .
d_gene: TRBD2
v_gene: TRBV5-4
CDR3aa: CASSLPGLAGGQEQFF
CDR3nt: TGTGCCAGCAGCTTGCCCGGACTAGCGGGAGGTCAGGAGCAGTTCTTC

j_gene: TRBJ2-7
abundance: .
d_gene: TRBD1
v_gene: TRBV30
CDR3aa: CAWNRGHEQYF
CDR3nt: TGTGCCTGGAACAGGGGCCACGAGCAGTACTTC

j_gene: TRBJ1-1
abundance: .
d_gene: .
v_gene: TRBV29-1
CDR3aa: CSVDRDSRAEAFF
CDR3nt: TGCAGCGTTGACCGGGACTCTAGGGCTGAAGCTTTCTTT

j_gene: TRBJ2-3
abundance: few
d_gene: .
v_gene: TRBV5-1
CDR3aa: CASAFTDTQYF
CDR3nt: TGCGCCAGCGCCTTCACAGATACGCAGTATTTT

j_gene: TRBJ2-2
abundance: .
d_gene: .
v_gene: TRBV1
CDR3aa: CTSSQDGAGGDTGELFF
CDR3nt: TGCACCAGCAGCCAAGATGGAGCGGGAGGTGACACCGGGGAGCTGTTTTTT

j_gene: TRBJ2-6
abundance: .
d_gene: .
v_gene: TRBV30
CDR3aa: CAGTDRVTSSGANVLTF
CDR3nt: TGTGCCGGGACTGACAGGGTCACCTCCTCTGGGGCCAACGTCCTGACTTTC

j_gene: TRBJ1-5
abundance: .
d_gene: TRBD1
v_gene: TRBV28
CDR3aa: CASSSGQGHQPQHF
CDR3nt: TGTGCCAGCAGTTCGGGACAGGGACATCAGCCCCAGCATTTT

j_gene: TRBJ2-3
abundance: once
d_gene: .
v_gene: TRBV30
CDR3aa: CAWRAGPSTDTQYF
CDR3nt: TGTGCCTGGAGGGCGGGGCCTAGCACAGATACGCAGTATTTT

j_gene: TRBJ1-2
abundance: few
d_gene: TRBD1
v_gene: TRBV30
CDR3aa: CAWSVLRTGQGYTF
CDR3nt: TGTGCCTGGAGTGTACTGAGGACAGGGCAAGGCTACACCTTC

j_gene: TRBJ1-2
abundance: few
d_gene: .
v_gene: TRBV7-9
CDR3aa: CASSLDVYGYTF
CDR3nt: TGTGCCAGCAGCTTAGACGTCTATGGCTACACCTTC

j_gene: TRBJ2-6
abundance: few
d_gene: TRBD1
v_gene: TRBV14
CDR3aa: CASSQRTGGLSGANVLTF
CDR3nt: TGTGCCAGCAGCCAGAGGACAGGGGGCCTCTCTGGGGCCAACGTCCTGACTTTC

j_gene: TRBJ2-7
abundance: .
d_gene: TRBD2
v_gene: TRBV25-1
CDR3aa: CASSEASGRAFYEQYF
CDR3nt: TGTGCCAGCAGTGAGGCTAGCGGGAGGGCCTTCTACGAGCAGTACTTC

j_gene: TRBJ2-1
abundance: .
d_gene: TRBD1
v_gene: TRBV2
CDR3aa: CASSERGQTYNEQFF
CDR3nt: TGTGCCAGCAGTGAAAGGGGACAGACCTACAATGAGCAGTTCTTC

j_gene: TRBJ2-1
abundance: few
d_gene: TRBD2
v_gene: TRBV7-2
CDR3aa: CASSEGLAHEQFF
CDR3nt: TGTGCCAGCAGCGAGGGACTAGCCCATGAGCAGTTCTTC

j_gene: TRBJ2-1
abundance: few
d_gene: .
v_gene: TRBV18
CDR3aa: CASSPTVSSYNEQFF
CDR3nt: TGTGCCAGCTCACCAACAGTAAGCTCCTACAATGAGCAGTTCTTC

j_gene: TRBJ2-2
abundance: .
d_gene: .
v_gene: TRBV29-1
CDR3aa: CSVGAGTNTGELFF
CDR3nt: TGCAGCGTTGGGGCGGGGACGAACACCGGGGAGCTGTTTTTT

j_gene: TRBJ2-5
abundance: few
d_gene: .
v_gene: TRBV30
CDR3aa: CAWTPIRGMETQYF
CDR3nt: TGTGCCTGGACACCCATAAGGGGGATGGAGACCCAGTACTTC

j_gene: TRBJ2-2
abundance: .
d_gene: TRBD2
v_gene: TRBV25-1
CDR3aa: CASSTGLAGGFRPGELFF
CDR3nt: TGTGCCAGCAGTACGGGACTAGCGGGAGGCTTCAGACCCGGGGAGCTGTTTTTT

j_gene: TRBJ2-7
abundance: few
d_gene: .
v_gene: TRBV28
CDR3aa: CASSGQPYEQYF
CDR3nt: TGTGCCAGCAGTGGACAGCCTTACGAGCAGTACTTC

j_gene: TRBJ1-1
abundance: .
d_gene: .
v_gene: TRBV25-1
CDR3aa: CATTYQGSTEAFF
CDR3nt: TGTGCCACAACTTACCAGGGTAGCACTGAAGCTTTCTTT

j_gene: TRBJ1-4
abundance: few
d_gene: TRBD1
v_gene: TRBV29-1
CDR3aa: CSVNQGAGEKLFF
CDR3nt: TGCAGCGTGAACCAGGGGGCAGGTGAAAAACTGTTTTTT

j_gene: TRBJ2-7
abundance: few
d_gene: .
v_gene: TRBV20-1
CDR3aa: CSALDGHEQYF
CDR3nt: TGCAGTGCCTTAGACGGCCACGAGCAGTACTTC

j_gene: TRBJ2-3
abundance: few
d_gene: .
v_gene: TRBV28
CDR3aa: CASKGIERSGADTQYF
CDR3nt: TGTGCCAGCAAAGGGATTGAAAGGAGTGGGGCAGATACGCAGTATTTT

j_gene: TRBJ2-3
abundance: few
d_gene: .
v_gene: TRBV10-3
CDR3aa: CAISDPNTQYF
CDR3nt: TGTGCCATCAGTGATCCAAATACGCAGTATTTT

j_gene: TRBJ2-7
abundance: .
d_gene: .
v_gene: TRBV30
CDR3aa: CAWSVGGSSYEQYF
CDR3nt: TGTGCCTGGAGTGTAGGAGGGAGCTCCTACGAGCAGTACTTC

j_gene: TRBJ2-7
abundance: few
d_gene: .
v_gene: TRBV7-2
CDR3aa: CASSPKRSLEQYF
CDR3nt: TGTGCCAGCAGCCCAAAGCGGTCTCTCGAGCAGTACTTC

j_gene: TRBJ2-3
abundance: once
d_gene: TRBD2
v_gene: TRBV4-1
CDR3aa: CASSQERGLASDTQYF
CDR3nt: TGCGCCAGCAGCCAAGAAAGGGGACTAGCGTCAGATACGCAGTATTTT

j_gene: TRBJ2-1
abundance: .
d_gene: .
v_gene: TRBV7-9
CDR3aa: CASSFPVGRNNNEQFF
CDR3nt: TGTGCCAGCAGCTTCCCCGTGGGGCGCAACAACAATGAGCAGTTCTTC

j_gene: TRBJ2-5
abundance: .
d_gene: .
v_gene: TRBV5-6
CDR3aa: CASSLVASSSYQETQYF
CDR3nt: TGTGCCAGCAGCTTGGTGGCCAGCTCAAGCTACCAAGAGACCCAGTACTTC

j_gene: TRBJ2-3
abundance: once
d_gene: .
v_gene: TRBV28
CDR3aa: CASREPGVDTQYF
CDR3nt: TGTGCCAGCAGGGAGCCCGGAGTAGATACGCAGTATTTT

j_gene: TRBJ1-4
abundance: .
d_gene: .
v_gene: TRBV15
CDR3aa: CATSRVREGEKLFF
CDR3nt: TGTGCCACCAGCAGAGTCAGGGAAGGTGAGAAACTGTTTTTT

j_gene: TRBJ2-5
abundance: few
d_gene: TRBD2
v_gene: TRBV9
CDR3aa: CASSVTLAGRETQYF
CDR3nt: TGTGCCAGCAGCGTAACCCTAGCGGGACGGGAGACCCAGTACTTC

j_gene: TRBJ2-3
abundance: few
d_gene: TRBD2
v_gene: TRBV30
CDR3aa: CACGRQSTDTQYF
CDR3nt: TGTGCCTGCGGGAGGCAGAGCACAGATACGCAGTATTTT

j_gene: TRBJ2-7
abundance: few
d_gene: .
v_gene: TRBV29-1
CDR3aa: CSVAARLNEQYF
CDR3nt: TGCAGCGTTGCCGCCAGGCTCAACGAGCAGTACTTC

j_gene: TRBJ2-3
abundance: .
d_gene: .
v_gene: TRBV29-1
CDR3aa: CSVEGSLGRGTQYF
CDR3nt: TGCAGCGTTGAAGGTTCGTTGGGGCGTGGTACGCAGTATTTT

j_gene: TRBJ2-2
abundance: .
d_gene: .
v_gene: TRBV4-1
CDR3aa: CASSDTNTGELFF
CDR3nt: TGCGCCAGCTCCGACACGAACACCGGGGAGCTGTTTTTT

j_gene: TRBJ2-5
abundance: .
d_gene: .
v_gene: TRBV29-1
CDR3aa: CSVRTQGLGAAQYF
CDR3nt: TGCAGCGTTAGGACGCAGGGGCTGGGCGCGGCCCAGTACTTC

j_gene: TRBJ1-4
abundance: few
d_gene: .
v_gene: TRBV30
CDR3aa: CAWSPPYRTTNEKLFF
CDR3nt: TGTGCCTGGAGTCCCCCCTACAGAACAACTAATGAAAAACTGTTTTTT

j_gene: TRBJ1-1
abundance: few
d_gene: TRBD1
v_gene: TRBV18
CDR3aa: CASSPQTNLGQVNTEAFF
CDR3nt: TGTGCCAGCTCACCCCAGACAAACCTGGGACAGGTGAACACTGAAGCTTTCTTT